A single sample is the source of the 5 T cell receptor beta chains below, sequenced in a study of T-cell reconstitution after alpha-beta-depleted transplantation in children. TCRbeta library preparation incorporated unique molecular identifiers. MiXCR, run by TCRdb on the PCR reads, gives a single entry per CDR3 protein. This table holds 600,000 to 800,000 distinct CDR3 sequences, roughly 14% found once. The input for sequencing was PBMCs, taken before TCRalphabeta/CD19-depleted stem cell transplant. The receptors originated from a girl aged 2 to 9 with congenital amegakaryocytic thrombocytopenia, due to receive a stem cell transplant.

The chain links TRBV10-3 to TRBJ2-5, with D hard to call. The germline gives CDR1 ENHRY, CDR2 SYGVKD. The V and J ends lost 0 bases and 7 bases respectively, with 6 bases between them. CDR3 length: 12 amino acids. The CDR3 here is CAISESSGTQYF. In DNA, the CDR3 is TGTGCCATCAGTGAGTCGAGTGGGACCCAGTACTTC.

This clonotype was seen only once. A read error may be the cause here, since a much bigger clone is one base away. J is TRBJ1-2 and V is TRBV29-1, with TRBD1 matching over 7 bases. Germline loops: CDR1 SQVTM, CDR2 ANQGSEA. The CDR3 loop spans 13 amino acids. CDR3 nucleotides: TGCGGCGTTGAAGAGTCGACAGGGACTGGCTACACCTTC. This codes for CGVEESTGTGYTF.

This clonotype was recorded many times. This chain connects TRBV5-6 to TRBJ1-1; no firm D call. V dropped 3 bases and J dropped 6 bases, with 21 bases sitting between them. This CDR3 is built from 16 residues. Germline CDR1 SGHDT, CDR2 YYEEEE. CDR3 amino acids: CASSSSPTDPGPEAFF. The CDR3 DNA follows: TGTGCCAGCAGCTCGTCCCCGACGGACCCAGGCCCTGAAGCTTTCTTT.

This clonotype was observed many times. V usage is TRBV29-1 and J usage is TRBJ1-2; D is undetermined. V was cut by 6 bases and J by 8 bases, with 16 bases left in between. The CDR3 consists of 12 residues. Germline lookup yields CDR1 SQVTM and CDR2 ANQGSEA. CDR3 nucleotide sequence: TGCAGCGTGGTCGACCGACTCTGGGGCTACACCTTC. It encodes CSVVDRLWGYTF.

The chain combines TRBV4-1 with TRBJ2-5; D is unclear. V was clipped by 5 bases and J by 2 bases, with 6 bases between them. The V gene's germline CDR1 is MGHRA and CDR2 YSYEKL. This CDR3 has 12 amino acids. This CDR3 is CASSSIQETQYF. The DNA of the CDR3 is TGCGCCAGCAGCTCCATACAAGAGACCCAGTACTTC.